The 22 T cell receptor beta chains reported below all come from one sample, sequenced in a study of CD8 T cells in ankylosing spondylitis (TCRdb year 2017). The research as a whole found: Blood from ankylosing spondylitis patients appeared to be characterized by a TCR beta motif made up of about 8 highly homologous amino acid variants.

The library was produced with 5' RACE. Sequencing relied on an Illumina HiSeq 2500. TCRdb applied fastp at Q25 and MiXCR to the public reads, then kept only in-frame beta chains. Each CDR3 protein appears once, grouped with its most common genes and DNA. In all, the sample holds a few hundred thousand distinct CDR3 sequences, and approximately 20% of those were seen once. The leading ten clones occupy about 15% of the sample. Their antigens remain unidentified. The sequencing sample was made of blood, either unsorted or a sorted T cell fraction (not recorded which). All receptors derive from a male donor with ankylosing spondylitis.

CDR3 sequence reads: CASSDAGTGAYEQYF. CDR3 DNA sequence: TGTGCCAGCAGCGACGCCGGGACAGGGGCCTACGAGCAGTACTTC. V gene TRBV5-6 combines with J gene TRBJ2-7; 10 bases match TRBD1. V shed 4 bases, J shed 2 bases, and the junction held 6 bases outside the gene matches. The CDR3 sequence is 15 residues long. CDR1 is SGHDT, CDR2 YYEEEE, per germline.

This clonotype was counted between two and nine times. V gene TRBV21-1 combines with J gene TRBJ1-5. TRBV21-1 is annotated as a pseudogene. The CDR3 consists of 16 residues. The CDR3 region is CASSRQAGYSNQPQHF. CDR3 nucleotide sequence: TGTGCCAGCAGCCGGCAGGCCGGATATAGCAATCAGCCCCAGCATTTT.

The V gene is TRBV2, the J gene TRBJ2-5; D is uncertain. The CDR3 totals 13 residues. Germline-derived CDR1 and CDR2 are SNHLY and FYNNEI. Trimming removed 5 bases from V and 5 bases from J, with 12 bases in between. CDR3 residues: CASSPSRWETQYF. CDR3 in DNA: TGTGCCAGCAGTCCCTCGAGGTGGGAGACCCAGTACTTC.

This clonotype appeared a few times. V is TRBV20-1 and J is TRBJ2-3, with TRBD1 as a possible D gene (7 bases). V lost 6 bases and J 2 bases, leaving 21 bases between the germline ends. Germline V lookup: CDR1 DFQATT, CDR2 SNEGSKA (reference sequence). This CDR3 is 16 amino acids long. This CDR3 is CSAPRPPRGVTDTQYF. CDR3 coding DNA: TGCAGTGCCCCCCGGCCCCCCAGGGGGGTCACAGATACGCAGTATTTT.

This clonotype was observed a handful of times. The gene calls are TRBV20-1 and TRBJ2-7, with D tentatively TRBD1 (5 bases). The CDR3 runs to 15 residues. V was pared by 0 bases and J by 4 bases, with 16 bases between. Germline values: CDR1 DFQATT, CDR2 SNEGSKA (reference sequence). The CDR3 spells CSARDPAGYSYEQYF. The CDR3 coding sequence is TGCAGTGCTAGAGATCCGGCAGGGTACAGTTACGAGCAGTACTTC.

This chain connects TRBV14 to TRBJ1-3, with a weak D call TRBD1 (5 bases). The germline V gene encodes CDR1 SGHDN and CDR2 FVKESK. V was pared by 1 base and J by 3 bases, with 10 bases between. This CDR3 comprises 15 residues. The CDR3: CASSQGGGFGNTIYF. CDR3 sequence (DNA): TGTGCCAGCAGCCAAGGGGGCGGTTTTGGAAACACCATATATTTT.

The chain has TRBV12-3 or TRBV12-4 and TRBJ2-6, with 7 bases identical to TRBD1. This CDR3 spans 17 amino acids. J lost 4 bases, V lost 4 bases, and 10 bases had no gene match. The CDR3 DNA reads TGTGCCAGCAGTTCCCGGGACAGCTCTTCAGGGGCCAACGTCCTGACTTTC. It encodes CASSSRDSSSGANVLTF.

CDR3 sequence reads: CASSSRGLTDTQYF. DNA for the CDR3: TGTGCCAGCAGCTCAAGGGGTCTCACAGATACGCAGTATTTT. This chain uses TRBV7-8 with TRBJ2-3; D may be TRBD1 (5 bases). This CDR3 comprises 14 residues. Between the trimmed V and J ends, which lost 4 bases and 2 bases, there was a span of 10 bases. Per the germline V gene, CDR1 is SGHVS and CDR2 is FQNEAQ.

The CDR3 is CAWSVKGNQPQHF. CDR3 nucleotides: TGTGCCTGGAGTGTAAAGGGGAATCAGCCCCAGCATTTT. This chain joins TRBV30 and TRBJ1-5; D possibly corresponds to TRBD1 (5 bases). CDR1 is GTSNPN and CDR2 is SVGIG in the germline V gene (reference sequence). V gave up 0 bases and J gave up 4 bases, with 7 bases separating them. The CDR3 runs 13 residues.

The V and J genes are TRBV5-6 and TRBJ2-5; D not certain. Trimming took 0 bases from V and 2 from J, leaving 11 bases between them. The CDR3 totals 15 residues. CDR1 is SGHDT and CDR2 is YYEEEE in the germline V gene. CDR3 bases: TGTGCCAGCAGCTTGGGACCGAGAATACAAGAGACCCAGTACTTC. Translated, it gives CASSLGPRIQETQYF.

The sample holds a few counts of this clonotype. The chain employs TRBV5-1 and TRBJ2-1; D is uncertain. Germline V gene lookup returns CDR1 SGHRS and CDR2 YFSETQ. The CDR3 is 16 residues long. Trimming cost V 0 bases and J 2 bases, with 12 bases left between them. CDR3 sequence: CASSLVGSVAYNEQFF. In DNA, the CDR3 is TGCGCCAGCAGCTTGGTTGGGTCGGTCGCCTACAATGAGCAGTTCTTC.

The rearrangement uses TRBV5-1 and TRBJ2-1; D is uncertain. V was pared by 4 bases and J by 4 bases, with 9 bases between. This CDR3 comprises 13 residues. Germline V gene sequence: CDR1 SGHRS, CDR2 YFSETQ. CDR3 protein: CASSVDPYNEQFF. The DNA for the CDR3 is TGCGCCAGCAGCGTGGACCCGTACAATGAGCAGTTCTTC. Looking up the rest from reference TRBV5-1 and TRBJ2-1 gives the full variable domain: KAGVTQTPRYLIKTRGQQVTLSCSPISGHRSVSWYQQTPGQGLQFLFEYFSETQRNKGNFPGRFSGRQFSNSRSEMNVSTLELGDSALYLCASSVDPYNEQFFGPGTRLTVL.

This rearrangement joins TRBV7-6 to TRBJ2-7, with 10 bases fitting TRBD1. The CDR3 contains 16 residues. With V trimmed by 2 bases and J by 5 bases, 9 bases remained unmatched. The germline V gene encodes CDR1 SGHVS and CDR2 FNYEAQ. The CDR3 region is CASSLRQGALLNEQYF. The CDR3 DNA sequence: TGTGCCAGCAGCTTAAGACAGGGGGCCTTATTGAACGAGCAGTACTTC.

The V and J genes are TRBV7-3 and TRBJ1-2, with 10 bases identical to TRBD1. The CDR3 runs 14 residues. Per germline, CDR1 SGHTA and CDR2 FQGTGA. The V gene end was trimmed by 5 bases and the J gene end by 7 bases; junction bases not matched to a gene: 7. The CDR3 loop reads CASSPDRGSVGYTF. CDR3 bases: TGTGCCAGCAGCCCGGACAGGGGGTCCGTTGGCTACACCTTC.

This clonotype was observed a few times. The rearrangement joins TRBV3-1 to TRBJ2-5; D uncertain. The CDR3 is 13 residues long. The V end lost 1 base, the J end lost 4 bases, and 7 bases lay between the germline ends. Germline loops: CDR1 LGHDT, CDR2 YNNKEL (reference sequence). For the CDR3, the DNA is TGTGCCAGCAGCCAAGGCCCGGGAGAGACCCAGTACTTC. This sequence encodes CASSQGPGETQYF.

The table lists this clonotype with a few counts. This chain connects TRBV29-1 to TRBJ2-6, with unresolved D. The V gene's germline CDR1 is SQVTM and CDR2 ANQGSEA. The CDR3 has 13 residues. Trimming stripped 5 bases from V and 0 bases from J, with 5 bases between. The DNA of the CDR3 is TGCAGCGTTCTGTACTCTGGGGCCAACGTCCTGACTTTC. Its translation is CSVLYSGANVLTF.

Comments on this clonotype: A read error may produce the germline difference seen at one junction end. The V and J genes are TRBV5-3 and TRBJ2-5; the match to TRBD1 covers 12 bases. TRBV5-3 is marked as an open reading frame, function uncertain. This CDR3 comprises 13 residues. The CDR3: CAGRDRGRQTQYF. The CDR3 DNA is TGTGCCGGAAGGGACAGGGGGCGTCAGACCCAGTACTTC.

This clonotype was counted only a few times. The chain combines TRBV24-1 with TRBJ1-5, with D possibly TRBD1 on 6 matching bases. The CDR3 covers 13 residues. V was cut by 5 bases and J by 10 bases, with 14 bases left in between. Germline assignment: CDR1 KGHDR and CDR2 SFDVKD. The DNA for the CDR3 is TGTGCCACCAGTGCTACCCGACAGGCACCCCAGCATTTT. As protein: CATSATRQAPQHF.

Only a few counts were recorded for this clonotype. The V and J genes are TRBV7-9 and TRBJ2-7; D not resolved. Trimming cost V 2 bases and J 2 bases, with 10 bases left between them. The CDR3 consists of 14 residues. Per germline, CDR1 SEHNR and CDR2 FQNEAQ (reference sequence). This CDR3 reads CASSLIGQAYEQYF. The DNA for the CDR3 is TGTGCCAGCAGCTTAATCGGCCAAGCCTACGAGCAGTACTTC.

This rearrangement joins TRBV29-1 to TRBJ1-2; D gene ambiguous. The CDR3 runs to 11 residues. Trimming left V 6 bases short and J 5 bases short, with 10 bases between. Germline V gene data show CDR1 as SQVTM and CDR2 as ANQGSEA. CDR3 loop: CSVTGLYGYTF. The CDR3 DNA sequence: TGCAGCGTGACCGGACTTTATGGCTACACCTTC.

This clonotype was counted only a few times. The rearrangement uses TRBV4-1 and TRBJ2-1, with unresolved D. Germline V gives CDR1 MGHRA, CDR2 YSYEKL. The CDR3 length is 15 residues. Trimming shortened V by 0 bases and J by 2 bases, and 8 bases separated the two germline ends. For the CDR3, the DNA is TGCGCCAGCAGCCAAGAAGATATAACCTACAATGAGCAGTTCTTC. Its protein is CASSQEDITYNEQFF.

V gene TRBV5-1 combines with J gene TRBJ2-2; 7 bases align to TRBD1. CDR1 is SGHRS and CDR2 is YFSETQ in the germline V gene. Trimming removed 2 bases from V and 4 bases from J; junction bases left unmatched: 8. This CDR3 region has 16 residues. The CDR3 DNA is TGCGCCAGCAGCTTCGCTAGGGACAGCTCCACCGGGGAGCTGTTTTTT. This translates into CASSFARDSSTGELFF. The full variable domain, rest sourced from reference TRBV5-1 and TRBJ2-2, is KAGVTQTPRYLIKTRGQQVTLSCSPISGHRSVSWYQQTPGQGLQFLFEYFSETQRNKGNFPGRFSGRQFSNSRSEMNVSTLELGDSALYLCASSFARDSSTGELFFGEGSRLTVL.